This TCR beta chain was captured by sequencing in a study of STAT3 mutations in large granular lymphocyte leukemia. Study-wide results and limits: Every T-LGLL patient had at least one immunodominant TCRbeta clonotype.

Assay used: immunoSEQ multiplex PCR; TCRdb lists only in-frame clones, some missing. This table has tens of thousands of clones, roughly three quarters appearing once. Concerning this clone itself: Its cognate antigen is unknown.

Sequencing was performed on PBMCs. This sequence was found in a human donor with T large granular lymphocyte leukemia. Some clones in this sample may be carry-over from other donors' samples.

As DNA, the CDR3 is TGTGCCAGCAGCCTGACAGGGCTCTATGGCTACACCTTC. It is translated as CASSLTGLYGYTF. V usage is TRBV5-5 and J usage is TRBJ1-2; 7 positions match TRBD1. The CDR3 totals 13 residues. Trimming took 4 bases from V and 4 from J; bases not matched to a gene: 4. CDR1 is SGHKS and CDR2 is YYEKEE in the germline V gene (reference sequence).